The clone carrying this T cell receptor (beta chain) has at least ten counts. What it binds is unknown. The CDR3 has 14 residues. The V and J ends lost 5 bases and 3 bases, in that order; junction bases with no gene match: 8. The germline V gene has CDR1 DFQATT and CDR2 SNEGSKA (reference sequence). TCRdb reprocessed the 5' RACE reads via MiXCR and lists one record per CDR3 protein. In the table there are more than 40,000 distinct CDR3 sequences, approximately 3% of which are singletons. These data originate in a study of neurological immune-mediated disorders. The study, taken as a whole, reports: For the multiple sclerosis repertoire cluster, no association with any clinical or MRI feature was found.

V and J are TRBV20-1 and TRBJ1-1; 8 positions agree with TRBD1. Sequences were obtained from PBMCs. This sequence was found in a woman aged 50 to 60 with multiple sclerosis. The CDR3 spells CSALNRGDHTEAFF. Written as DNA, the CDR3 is TGCAGTGCTCTTAACAGGGGGGATCACACTGAAGCTTTCTTT.